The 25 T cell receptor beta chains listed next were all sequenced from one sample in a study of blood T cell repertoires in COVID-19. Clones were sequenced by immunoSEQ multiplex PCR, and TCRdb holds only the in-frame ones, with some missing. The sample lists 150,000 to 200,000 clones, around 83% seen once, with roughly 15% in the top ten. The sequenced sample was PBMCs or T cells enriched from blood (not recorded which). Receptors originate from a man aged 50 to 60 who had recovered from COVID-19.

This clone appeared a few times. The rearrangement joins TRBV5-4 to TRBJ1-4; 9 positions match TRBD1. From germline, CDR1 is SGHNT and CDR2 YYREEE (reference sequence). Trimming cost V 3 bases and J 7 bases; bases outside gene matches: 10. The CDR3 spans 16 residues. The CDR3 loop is CASSSRTGARGEKLFF. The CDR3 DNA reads TGTGCCAGCAGCTCGAGGACAGGGGCAAGGGGTGAAAAACTGTTTTTT.

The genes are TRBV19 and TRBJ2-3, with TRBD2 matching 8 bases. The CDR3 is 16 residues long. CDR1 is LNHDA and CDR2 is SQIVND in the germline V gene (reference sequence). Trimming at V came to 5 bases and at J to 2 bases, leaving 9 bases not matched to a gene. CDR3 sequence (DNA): TGTGCCAGTAGTGCCGTCGGCGGGGGGCTCACAGATACGCAGTATTTT. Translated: CASSAVGGGLTDTQYF.

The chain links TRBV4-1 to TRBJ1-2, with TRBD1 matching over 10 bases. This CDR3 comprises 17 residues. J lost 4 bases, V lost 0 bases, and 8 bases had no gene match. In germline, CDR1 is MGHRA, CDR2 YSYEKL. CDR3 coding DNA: TGCGCCAGCAGCCAAGACTCCGGGACAGGGGAATCCTATGGCTACACCTTC. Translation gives CASSQDSGTGESYGYTF.

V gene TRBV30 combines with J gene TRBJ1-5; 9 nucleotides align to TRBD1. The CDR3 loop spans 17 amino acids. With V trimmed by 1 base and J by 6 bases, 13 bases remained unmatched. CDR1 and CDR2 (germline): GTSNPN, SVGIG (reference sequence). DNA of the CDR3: TGTGCCTGGAGTGGGGTAGGGGTGACAGGGGGTAGTCAGCCCCAGCATTTT. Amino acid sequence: CAWSGVGVTGGSQPQHF.

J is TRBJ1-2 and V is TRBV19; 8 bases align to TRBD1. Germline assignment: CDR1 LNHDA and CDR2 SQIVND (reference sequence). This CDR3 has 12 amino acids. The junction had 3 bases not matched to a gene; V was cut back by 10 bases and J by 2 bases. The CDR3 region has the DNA TGTGCCACCCAGGGGGCGAACTATGGCTACACCTTC. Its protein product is CATQGANYGYTF.

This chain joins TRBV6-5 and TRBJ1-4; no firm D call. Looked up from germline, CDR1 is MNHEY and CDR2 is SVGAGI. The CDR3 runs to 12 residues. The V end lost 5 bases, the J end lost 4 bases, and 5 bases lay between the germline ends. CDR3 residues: CASSRYNEKLFF. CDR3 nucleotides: TGTGCCAGCAGTCGGTATAATGAAAAACTGTTTTTT.

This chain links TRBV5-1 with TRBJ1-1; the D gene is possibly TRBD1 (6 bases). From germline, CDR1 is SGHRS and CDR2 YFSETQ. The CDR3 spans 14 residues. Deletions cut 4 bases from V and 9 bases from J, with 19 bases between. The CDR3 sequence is CASSPREGGGQAFF. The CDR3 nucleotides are TGCGCCAGCAGCCCCCGGGAGGGAGGGGGGCAAGCTTTCTTT. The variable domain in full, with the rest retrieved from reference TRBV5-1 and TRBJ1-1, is KAGVTQTPRYLIKTRGQQVTLSCSPISGHRSVSWYQQTPGQGLQFLFEYFSETQRNKGNFPGRFSGRQFSNSRSEMNVSTLELGDSALYLCASSPREGGGQAFFGQGTRLTVV.

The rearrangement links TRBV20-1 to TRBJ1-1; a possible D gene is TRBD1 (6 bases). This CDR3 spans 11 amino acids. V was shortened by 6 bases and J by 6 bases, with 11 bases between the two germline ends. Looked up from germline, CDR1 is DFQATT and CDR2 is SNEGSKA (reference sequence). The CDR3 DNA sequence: TGCAGTGCAGACAGGACCGCTGAAGCTTTCTTT. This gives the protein CSADRTAEAFF.

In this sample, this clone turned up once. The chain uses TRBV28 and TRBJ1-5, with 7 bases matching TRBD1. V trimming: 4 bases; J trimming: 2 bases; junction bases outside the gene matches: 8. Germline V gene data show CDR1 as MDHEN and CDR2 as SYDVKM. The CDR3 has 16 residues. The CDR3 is CASSWITGVGNQPQHF. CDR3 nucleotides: TGTGCCAGCAGTTGGATCACAGGGGTGGGCAATCAGCCCCAGCATTTT. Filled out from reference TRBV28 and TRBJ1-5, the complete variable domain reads DVKVTQSSRYLVKRTGEKVFLECVQDMDHENMFWYRQDPGLGLRLIYFSYDVKMKEKGDIPEGYSVSREKKERFSLILESASTNQTSMYLCASSWITGVGNQPQHFGDGTRLSIL.

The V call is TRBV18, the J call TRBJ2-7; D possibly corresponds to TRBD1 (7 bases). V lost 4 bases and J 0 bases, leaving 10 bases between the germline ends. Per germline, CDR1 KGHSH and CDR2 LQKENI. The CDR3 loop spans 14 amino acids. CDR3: CASSRGDSSYEQYF. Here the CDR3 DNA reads TGTGCCAGCTCACGGGGGGACAGCTCCTACGAGCAGTACTTC.

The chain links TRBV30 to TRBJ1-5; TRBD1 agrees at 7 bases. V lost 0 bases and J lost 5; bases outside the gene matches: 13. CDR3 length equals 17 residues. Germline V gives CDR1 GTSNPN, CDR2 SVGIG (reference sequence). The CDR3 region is CAWSVRGPQGLYQPQHF. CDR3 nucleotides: TGTGCCTGGAGTGTAAGGGGCCCACAGGGGCTCTATCAGCCCCAGCATTTT.

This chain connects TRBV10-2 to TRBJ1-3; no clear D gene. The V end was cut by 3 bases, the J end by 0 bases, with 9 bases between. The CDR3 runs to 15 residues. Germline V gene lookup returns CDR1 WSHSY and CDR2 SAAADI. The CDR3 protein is CASSDGGSSGNTIYF. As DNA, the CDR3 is TGCGCCAGCAGTGATGGAGGGAGCTCTGGAAACACCATATATTTT.

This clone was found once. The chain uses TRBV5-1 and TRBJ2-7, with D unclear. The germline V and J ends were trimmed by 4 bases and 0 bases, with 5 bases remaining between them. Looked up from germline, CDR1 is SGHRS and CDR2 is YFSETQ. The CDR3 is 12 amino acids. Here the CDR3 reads CASSISSYEQYF. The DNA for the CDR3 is TGCGCCAGCAGCATCAGCTCCTACGAGCAGTACTTC.

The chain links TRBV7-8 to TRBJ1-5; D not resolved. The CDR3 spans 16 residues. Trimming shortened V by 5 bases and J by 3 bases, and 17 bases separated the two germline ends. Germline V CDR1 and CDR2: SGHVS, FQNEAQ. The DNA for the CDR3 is TGTGCCAGCAGCAAAAGACAAACCGGGGACAATCAGCCCCAGCATTTT. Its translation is CASSKRQTGDNQPQHF.

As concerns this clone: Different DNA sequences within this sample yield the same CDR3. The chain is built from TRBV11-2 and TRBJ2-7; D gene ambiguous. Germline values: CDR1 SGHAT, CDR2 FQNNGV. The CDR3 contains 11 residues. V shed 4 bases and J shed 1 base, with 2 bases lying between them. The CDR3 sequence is CASSSSYEQYF. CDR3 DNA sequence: TGTGCCAGCAGCTCTTCCTACGAGCAGTACTTC.

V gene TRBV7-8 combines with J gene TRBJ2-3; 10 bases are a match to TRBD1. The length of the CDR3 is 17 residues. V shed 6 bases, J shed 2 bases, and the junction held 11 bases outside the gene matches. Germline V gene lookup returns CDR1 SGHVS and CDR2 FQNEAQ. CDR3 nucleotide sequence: TGTGCCAGCAGACCCACCGACAGGGGGCGCGTCACAGATACGCAGTATTTT. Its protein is CASRPTDRGRVTDTQYF.

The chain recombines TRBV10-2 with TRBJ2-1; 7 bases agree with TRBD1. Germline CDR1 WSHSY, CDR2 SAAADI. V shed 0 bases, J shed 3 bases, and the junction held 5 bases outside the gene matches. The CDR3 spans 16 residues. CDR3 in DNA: TGCGCCAGCAGTGAGTCGATAGGGGGCTTCTACAATGAGCAGTTCTTC. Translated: CASSESIGGFYNEQFF.

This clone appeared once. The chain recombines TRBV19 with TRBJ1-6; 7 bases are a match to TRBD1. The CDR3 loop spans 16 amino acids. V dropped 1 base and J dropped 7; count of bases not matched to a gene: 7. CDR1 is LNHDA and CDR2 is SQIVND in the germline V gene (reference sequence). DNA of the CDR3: TGTGCCAGTAGTATAGTTCCGACAGGGCCCAATTCACCCCTCCACTTT. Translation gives CASSIVPTGPNSPLHF.

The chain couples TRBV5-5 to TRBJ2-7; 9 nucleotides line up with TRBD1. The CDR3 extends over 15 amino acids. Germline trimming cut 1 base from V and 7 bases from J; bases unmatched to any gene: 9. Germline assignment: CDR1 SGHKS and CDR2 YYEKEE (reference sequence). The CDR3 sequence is CASSLTGGRRGEQYF. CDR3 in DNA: TGTGCCAGCAGCTTGACAGGGGGCCGGAGGGGAGAGCAGTACTTC.

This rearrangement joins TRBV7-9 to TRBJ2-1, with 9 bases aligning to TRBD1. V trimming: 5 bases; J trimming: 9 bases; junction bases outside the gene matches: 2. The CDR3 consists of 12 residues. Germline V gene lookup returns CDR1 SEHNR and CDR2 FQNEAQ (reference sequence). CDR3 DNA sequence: TGTGCCAGCAGCCCGACAGGGGGTGAGCAGTTCTTC. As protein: CASSPTGGEQFF. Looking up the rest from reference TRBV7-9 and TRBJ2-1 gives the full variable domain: DTGVSQNPRHKITKRGQNVTFRCDPISEHNRLYWYRQTLGQGPEFLTYFQNEAQLEKSRLLSDRFSAERPKGSFSTLEIQRTEQGDSAMYLCASSPTGGEQFFGPGTRLTVL.

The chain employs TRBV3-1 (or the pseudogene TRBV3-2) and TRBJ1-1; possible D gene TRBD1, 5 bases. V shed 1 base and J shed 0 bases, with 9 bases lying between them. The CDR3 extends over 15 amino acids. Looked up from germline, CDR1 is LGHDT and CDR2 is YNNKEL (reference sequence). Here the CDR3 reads CASSQGGSLNTEAFF. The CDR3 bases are TGTGCCAGCAGCCAAGGGGGCAGCTTGAACACTGAAGCTTTCTTT.

CDR3 region: CSASTAGNTIYF. In DNA, the CDR3 is TGCAGTGCTAGTACGGCTGGAAACACCATATATTTT. V usage is TRBV20-1 and J usage is TRBJ1-3; D remains unclear. V lost 3 bases and J 2 bases, leaving 5 bases between the germline ends. Germline assignment: CDR1 DFQATT and CDR2 SNEGSKA (reference sequence). The CDR3 has 12 amino acids.

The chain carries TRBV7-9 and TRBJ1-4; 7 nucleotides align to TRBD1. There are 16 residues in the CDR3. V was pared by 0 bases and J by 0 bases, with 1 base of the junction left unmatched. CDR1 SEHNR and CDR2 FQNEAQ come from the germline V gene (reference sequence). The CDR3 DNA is TGTGCCAGCAGCTTAGCCGGGACAGCAACTAATGAAAAACTGTTTTTT. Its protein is CASSLAGTATNEKLFF.

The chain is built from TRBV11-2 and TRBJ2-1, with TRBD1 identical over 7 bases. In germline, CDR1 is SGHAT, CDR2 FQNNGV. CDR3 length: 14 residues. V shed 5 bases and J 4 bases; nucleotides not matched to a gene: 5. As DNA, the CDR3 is TGTGCCAGCAGCGTAGGGACAGAGTACAATGAGCAGTTCTTC. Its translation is CASSVGTEYNEQFF.

The CDR3 DNA is TGTGCCAGCAGCTTAGGAGCGGGGGGGCTAAATGAGCAGTTCTTC. Its translation is CASSLGAGGLNEQFF. This chain connects TRBV11-2 to TRBJ2-1; 10 bases match TRBD2. V shed 1 base, J shed 7 bases, and the junction held 4 bases outside the gene matches. This CDR3 spans 15 amino acids. Germline V gives CDR1 SGHAT, CDR2 FQNNGV.